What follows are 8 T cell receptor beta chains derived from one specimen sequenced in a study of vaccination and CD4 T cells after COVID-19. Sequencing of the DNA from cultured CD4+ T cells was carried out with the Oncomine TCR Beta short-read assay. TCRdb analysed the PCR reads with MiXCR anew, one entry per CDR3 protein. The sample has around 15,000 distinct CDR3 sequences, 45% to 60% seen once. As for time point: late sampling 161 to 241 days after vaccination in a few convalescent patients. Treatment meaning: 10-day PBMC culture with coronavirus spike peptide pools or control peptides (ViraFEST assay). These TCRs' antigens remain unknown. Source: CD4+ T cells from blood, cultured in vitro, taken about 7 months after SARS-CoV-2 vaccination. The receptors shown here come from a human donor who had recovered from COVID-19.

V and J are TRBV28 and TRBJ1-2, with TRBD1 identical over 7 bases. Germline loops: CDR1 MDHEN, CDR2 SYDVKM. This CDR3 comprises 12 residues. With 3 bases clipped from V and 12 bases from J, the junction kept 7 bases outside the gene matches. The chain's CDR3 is CASSFSGQSNTF. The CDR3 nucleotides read TGTGCCAGCAGTTTCTCGGGACAGTCCAACACCTTC.

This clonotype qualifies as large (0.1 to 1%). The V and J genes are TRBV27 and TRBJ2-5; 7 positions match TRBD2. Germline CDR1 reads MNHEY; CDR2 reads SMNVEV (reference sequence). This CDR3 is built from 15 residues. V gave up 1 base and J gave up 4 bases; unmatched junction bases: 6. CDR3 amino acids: CASSLLAGVRETQYF. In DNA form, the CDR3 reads TGTGCCAGCAGTTTATTGGCGGGAGTAAGAGAGACCCAGTACTTC.

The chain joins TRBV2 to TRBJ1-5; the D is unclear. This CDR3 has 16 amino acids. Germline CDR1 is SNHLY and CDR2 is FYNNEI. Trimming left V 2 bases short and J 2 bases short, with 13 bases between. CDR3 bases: TGTGCCAGCAGTGAATTAGGTACGGTAGGCAATCAGCCCCAGCATTTT. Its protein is CASSELGTVGNQPQHF.

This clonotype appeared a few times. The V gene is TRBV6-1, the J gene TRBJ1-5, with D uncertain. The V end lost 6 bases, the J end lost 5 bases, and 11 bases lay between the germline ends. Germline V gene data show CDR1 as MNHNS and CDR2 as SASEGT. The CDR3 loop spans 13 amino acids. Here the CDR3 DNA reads TGTGCCAGCAGGATGCGGGTGGATCAGCCCCAGCATTTT. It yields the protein CASRMRVDQPQHF.

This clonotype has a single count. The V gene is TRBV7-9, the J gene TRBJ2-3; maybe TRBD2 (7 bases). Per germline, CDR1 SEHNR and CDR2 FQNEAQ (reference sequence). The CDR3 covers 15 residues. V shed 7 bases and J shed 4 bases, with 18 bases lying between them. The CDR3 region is CASTPWGGNPDTQYF. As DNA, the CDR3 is TGTGCCAGCACCCCCTGGGGGGGCAACCCAGATACGCAGTATTTT.

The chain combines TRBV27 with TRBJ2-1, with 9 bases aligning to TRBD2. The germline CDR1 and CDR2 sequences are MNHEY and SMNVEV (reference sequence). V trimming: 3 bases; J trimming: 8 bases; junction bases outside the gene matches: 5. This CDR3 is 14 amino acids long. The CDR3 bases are TGTGCCAGCAGTTTTAGCGGGAGAGGGGATGAGCAGTTCTTC. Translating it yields CASSFSGRGDEQFF.

The CDR3 loop reads CSASGGPPSNTGELFF. The CDR3 DNA follows: TGCAGTGCTAGTGGGGGGCCCCCTTCGAACACCGGGGAGCTGTTTTTT. The rearrangement links TRBV20-1 to TRBJ2-2; D possibly uses TRBD1 or TRBD2 (6 bases each). This CDR3 region has 16 residues. With 3 bases removed from V and 0 bases from J, the gap between germline ends came to 14 bases. The germline V gene encodes CDR1 DFQATT and CDR2 SNEGSKA (reference sequence).

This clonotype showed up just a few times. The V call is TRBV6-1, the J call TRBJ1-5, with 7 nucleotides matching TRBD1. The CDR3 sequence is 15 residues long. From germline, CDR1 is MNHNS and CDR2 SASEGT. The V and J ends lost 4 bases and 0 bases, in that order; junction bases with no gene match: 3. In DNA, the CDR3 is TGTGCCAGCAGTGGGGGACAGTATAGCAATCAGCCCCAGCATTTT. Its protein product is CASSGGQYSNQPQHF.